A selection of T cell receptor beta chains follows, all from one sample in a study of blood T cell repertoires in COVID-19. Sequencing was performed with immunoSEQ multiplex PCR; in TCRdb, only in-frame clones are kept and a portion is missing. The data hold roughly 270,000 clones, with roughly 85% observed a single time. Sequenced: peripheral blood. Source of these receptors: a man between 45 and 60 years old with active or convalescent COVID-19. CDR3s include the opening cysteine and the closing phenylalanine or tryptophan. The D gene is left open where the match is weak. Not all rows give a size; the values are once, few, many and, for expanded clones, a class.

>TRBV5-1|TRBJ2-5|NA|NA
TGCGCCAGCAGCCACCGGGAAACCCCGTGGCAAGAGACCCAGTACTTC
CASSHRETPWQETQYF
>TRBV28|TRBJ2-3|NA|TRBD1
TGTGCCAGCAGTCAGGACAGGGGTCGGGGTAGCACAGATACGCAGTATTTT
CASSQDRGRGSTDTQYF
>TRBV5-1|TRBJ2-5|NA|NA
TGCGCCAGCAAAGGGGGGGGCTTTGTACAAGAGACCCAGTACTTC
CASKGGGFVQETQYF
>TRBV18|TRBJ1-3|NA|NA
TGTGCCAGCTCACCAGTAGGCGGGAGCTCTGGAAACACCATATATTTT
CASSPVGGSSGNTIYF
>TRBV12-3/TRBV12-4|TRBJ1-1|NA|NA
TGTGCCAGCAGTCAGTCCCGGGGGGCTTTCTTT
CASSQSRGAFF
>TRBV6-4|TRBJ1-1|NA|NA
TGTGCCAGCAGTGCCACAGGTTTCACTGAAGCTTTCTTT
CASSATGFTEAFF
>TRBV6-5|TRBJ1-1|NA|NA
TGTGCCAGCAGTTACCGGGGGGCCACTGAAGCTTTCTTT
CASSYRGATEAFF
>TRBV5-1|TRBJ2-1|NA|NA
TGCGCCAGCAGCTTATCCGTACAGGGCAATGAGCAGTTCTTC
CASSLSVQGNEQFF
>TRBV3-1/TRBV3-2|TRBJ2-3|NA|TRBD1
TGTGCCAGCGGAGACGGGACAGGGGACCTGGGGACGCAGTATTTT
CASGDGTGDLGTQYF
>TRBV29-1|TRBJ1-1|NA|NA
TGCAGCGTTGACGTGGAGATGAACACTGAAGCTTTCTTT
CSVDVEMNTEAFF
>TRBV28|TRBJ2-7|NA|TRBD1
TGTGCCAGCAGTTTGGGACAGGTCTACGAGCAGTACTTC
CASSLGQVYEQYF
>TRBV11-1|TRBJ1-1|few|NA
TGTGCCAGCAGCTTAGAAGCAGGGAGGGGAACTGAAGCTTTCTTT
CASSLEAGRGTEAFF
>TRBV10-3|TRBJ2-7|NA|TRBD1
TGTGCCATCAGTGGCGAGGCAGGGGGTGAATTATTCTCCTACGAGCAGTACTTC
CAISGEAGGELFSYEQYF
>TRBV12-3/TRBV12-4|TRBJ1-1|NA|TRBD1
TGTGCCAGCAGCCATGGACAGGGAAGAATATTT
CASSHGQGRIF
>TRBV6-7|TRBJ1-1|NA|NA
TGTGCCAGCAAGGTTAGCACGGGAGTGCAGAACACTGAAGCTTTCTTT
CASKVSTGVQNTEAFF
>TRBV19|TRBJ2-1|NA|NA
TGTGCCAGTAGTATTAGTGCAAACAATGAGCAGTTCTTC
CASSISANNEQFF
>TRBV7-9|TRBJ2-1|NA|TRBD1
TGTGCCAGCAGCTCCACCGGGACAGGGAGCTCCTACAATGAGCAGTTCTTC
CASSSTGTGSSYNEQFF
>TRBV7-9|TRBJ1-6|NA|TRBD1
TGTGCCAGCAGCCAACCGGGACAGAAGAATTCACCCCTCCACTTT
CASSQPGQKNSPLHF
>TRBV14|TRBJ2-1|few|NA
TGTGCCAGCAGCCGAGGGACTGCGAATGAGCAGTTCTTC
CASSRGTANEQFF
>TRBV9|TRBJ1-1|NA|TRBD1
TGTGCCAGCAGCTCCATTCCTACCGGGACAGGGTCCTTCTTT
CASSSIPTGTGSFF
>TRBV28|TRBJ1-1|NA|NA
TGTGCCAGCAGTTTGGAGGGCGGGAACACTGAAGCTTTCTTT
CASSLEGGNTEAFF
>TRBV5-1|TRBJ1-1|NA|NA
TGCGCCAGCAGCCTGAGGGTTCGGGGCACTGAAGCTTTCTTT
CASSLRVRGTEAFF
>TRBV5-6|TRBJ2-1|NA|TRBD2
TGTGCCAGCAGCTTGGGGTGGACTAGCGGGGATGAGCAGTTCTTC
CASSLGWTSGDEQFF
>TRBV7-7|TRBJ2-7|NA|NA
TGTGCTAGCAGCTTATACGGGGGAGAGGTCGAGCAGTACTTC
CASSLYGGEVEQYF
>TRBV5-1|TRBJ2-5|NA|NA
TGCGCCAGCAGCCCGGGACTGAGGTACCAAGAGACCCAGTACTTC
CASSPGLRYQETQYF
>TRBV12-5|TRBJ1-2|NA|TRBD1
TGTGCTAGTGGTCGGGGACAGGGCATGTATGGCTACACCTTC
CASGRGQGMYGYTF
>TRBV3-1/TRBV3-2|TRBJ2-5|NA|TRBD1
TGTGCCAGCAGCCAATATGCCACAGGGGTGCAAGAGACCCAGTACTTC
CASSQYATGVQETQYF
>TRBV11-2|TRBJ1-6|NA|NA
TGTGCCAGCAGCTTAGGGCTGTCACCCCTCCACTTT
CASSLGLSPLHF
>TRBV9|TRBJ1-3|NA|NA
TGTGCCAGCAGCGTAGCGGGTTCTGGAAACACCATATATTTT
CASSVAGSGNTIYF
>TRBV2|TRBJ1-2|NA|TRBD1
TGTGCCAGCAGCTCTTGGGACAGTGAAAGCTATGGCTACACCTTC
CASSSWDSESYGYTF
>TRBV5-1|TRBJ1-2|few|NA
TGCGCCAGCAGCTCCACACAGGGTGAGGGTGGCTACACCTTC
CASSSTQGEGGYTF
>TRBV7-9|TRBJ2-2|NA|NA
TGTGCCAGCAGCCCTAGAGGGTCCGGGGAGCTGTTTTTT
CASSPRGSGELFF
>TRBV2|TRBJ1-3|NA|NA
TGTGCCAGCAGTCCCGGAGCGTTAGCTGGAAACACCATATATTTT
CASSPGALAGNTIYF
>TRBV10-3|TRBJ1-2|NA|TRBD1
TGTGCCATCAGGGGGGACAGGGTGGACTATGGCTACACCTTC
CAIRGDRVDYGYTF
>TRBV20-1|TRBJ2-7|NA|NA
TGCAGTGCTAGTCCGAAGACTAGGGAGAGCTACGAGCAGTACTTC
CSASPKTRESYEQYF